The rows below give T cell receptor beta chains drawn from one sample of a study of cytomegalovirus exposure and HLA in healthy donors. The assay was immunoSEQ multiplex PCR, and TCRdb's table has in-frame clones only and misses some. Of around 83,000 clones in the sample, around 78% were seen once. What was sequenced was PBMCs. These receptors all come from a male donor in good health and CMV-seropositive. Each CDR3 is given with its conserved first and last residue.

14	TRBJ2-7	TRBV7-9	CASSTVGEGYEQYF
13	TRBJ2-5	TRBV13	CASSLRPQETQYF
16	TRBJ2-5	TRBV11-2	CASSLARTGGQETQYF
14	TRBJ1-5	TRBV30	CAWDRGNRNQPQHF
13	TRBJ2-1	TRBV10-3	CAISPTGYNEQFF
14	TRBJ2-7	TRBV9	CASSVGSSSYEQYF
16	TRBJ2-5	TRBV27	CASNLSGQGARETQYF
19	TRBJ2-1	TRBV10-1	CASSPTSGRAESSYNEQFF
14	TRBJ1-6	TRBV27	CASSTGQGVAPLHF
16	TRBJ2-2	TRBV5-8	CASSWRRDRGSGELFF
17	TRBJ1-1	TRBV4-1	CASSQGTGPWMNTEAFF
12	TRBJ2-7	TRBV2	CASRTGSYEQYF
15	TRBJ1-4	TRBV28	CASSTQGTGREKLFF
15	TRBJ1-3	TRBV6-5	CASSYVGGAGNTIYF
13	TRBJ1-1	TRBV5-1	CASRAGPNTEAFF
13	TRBJ2-7	TRBV7-9	CASSPGQIYEQYF
16	TRBJ2-7	TRBV7-9	CASSLGSLAGEGRQYF
14	TRBJ1-1	TRBV27	CASSRQGANTEAFF
16	TRBJ2-7	TRBV5-4	CASSLGRGLENYEQYF
14	TRBJ1-1	TRBV19	CASSIGQGGSEAFF
16	TRBJ2-2	TRBV5-4	CASSKTGTKATGELFF
12	TRBJ2-1	TRBV10-1	CARREGLNEQFF
14	TRBJ2-7	TRBV4-1	CASSLGLAAYEQYF
15	TRBJ1-4	TRBV28	CASSLTGSQREKLFF
18	TRBJ1-4	TRBV6-1	CASSEEGRGSTTNEKLFF
13	TRBJ2-7	TRBV30	CAWRDQGQGEQYF
16	TRBJ1-6	TRBV7-8	CASSFRFSTGRTPLHF
13	TRBJ2-1	TRBV2	CASSEVVYNEQFF
12	TRBJ2-1	TRBV28	CASSFEYNEQFF
11	TRBJ2-1	TRBV7-2	CASSVAGEQFF
14	TRBJ2-2	TRBV7-3	CASTQITGTGELFF
14	TRBJ1-4	TRBV6-5	CASSYGGAREKLFF
13	-	TRBV14	CASSPHRSYEQYF
15	TRBJ1-4	TRBV28	CASNNVGPSNEKLFF
17	TRBJ2-2	TRBV9	CASSVNLDRGDTGELFF
11	TRBJ1-2	TRBV28	CATQVNYGYTF
16	TRBJ2-7	TRBV5-1	CASSLVGEHTSYEQYF
15	TRBJ2-1	TRBV4-1	CASSQDSGAYNEQFF
16	TRBJ1-4	TRBV13	CASRAPKVRGYEKLFF
13	TRBJ1-5	TRBV6-1	CATLDSQNQPQHF
16	TRBJ2-1	TRBV15	CATSRSPGTGYNEQFF
16	TRBJ2-3	TRBV6-1	CASSGAGGTSTDTQYF
13	TRBJ2-5	TRBV5-1	CASSGEVMETQYF
13	TRBJ1-2	TRBV29-1	CSAEVQGARFYTF
11	TRBJ2-7	TRBV29-1	CSVTSSYEQYF
15	TRBJ1-5	TRBV19	CASSKREGGNQPQHF